Following are 31 T cell receptor beta chains from one sample sequenced in a study of a mutant IDH1 vaccine in newly diagnosed glioma. The time point denotes: baseline, week 1 (first vaccination visit). The treatment is: pre-vaccination baseline after standard-of-care therapy. Profiling relied on immunoSEQ multiplex PCR, and the TCRdb table lists in-frame clones only, not all of them. The sample yields tens of thousands of clones, 83% seen once. Sequencing used PBMCs, obtained from a glioma patient treated with radiotherapy, temozolomide or both. These TCRs come from a woman aged 45-60 years with glioma.

This chain connects TRBV4-3 to TRBJ2-1; unclear D gene. There are 14 residues in the CDR3. The germline V gene encodes CDR1 LGHNA and CDR2 YSLEER. V lost 0 bases to trimming and J lost 13 bases, with 16 bases between them. Written as DNA, the CDR3 is TGCGCCAGCAGCCAAGATTGGATGGGCTCCCCCCAGTTCTTC. Its translation: CASSQDWMGSPQFF.

J is TRBJ1-5 and V is TRBV9; D ambiguous. Trimming pared 0 bases from V and 0 bases from J, leaving 4 bases between. The CDR3 runs 14 residues. Germline assignment: CDR1 SGDLS and CDR2 YYNGEE. The CDR3, as DNA: TGTGCCAGCAGCGTAGACCTTAGCAATCAGCCCCAGCATTTT. The encoded protein is CASSVDLSNQPQHF.

The genes are TRBV5-1 and TRBJ1-1; D gene uncertain. Per germline, CDR1 SGHRS and CDR2 YFSETQ. This CDR3 contains 12 residues. The V gene lost 0 bases and the J gene lost 6 bases, with 6 bases spanning the gap. In DNA form, the CDR3 reads TGCGCCAGCAGCTTGGATGTTTCTGAAGCTTTCTTT. Translating gives CASSLDVSEAFF.

The V call is TRBV11-3, the J call TRBJ2-7, with D tentatively TRBD2 (5 bases). The CDR3 extends over 15 amino acids. V lost 1 base and J 6 bases, leaving 16 bases between the germline ends. The V gene's germline CDR1 is SGHNT and CDR2 YENEEA. This CDR3 reads CASSLVVGLRGEQYF. The CDR3 DNA is TGTGCCAGCAGCTTAGTAGTAGGACTCCGGGGCGAGCAGTACTTC.

The chain combines TRBV30 with TRBJ1-1; D gene ambiguous. Germline assignment: CDR1 GTSNPN and CDR2 SVGIG (reference sequence). V was pared by 2 bases and J by 3 bases, with 10 bases between. The CDR3 covers 13 residues. In nucleotides, the CDR3 is TGTGCCTGGAGTTCCCGGGGAGACACTGAAGCTTTCTTT. Translated: CAWSSRGDTEAFF.

V is TRBV27 and J is TRBJ1-6, with D uncertain. Germline CDR1 and CDR2: MNHEY and SMNVEV (reference sequence). V was trimmed by 2 bases and J by 7 bases, leaving 3 bases between them. The CDR3 spans 12 residues. In nucleotides, the CDR3 is TGTGCCAGCAGTTTAAAGAATTCACCCCTCCACTTT. Translating it yields CASSLKNSPLHF.

The table lists this clone with a count of one. The rearrangement links TRBV5-4 to TRBJ2-7, with D perhaps TRBD2 (5 bases). V lost 0 bases to trimming and J lost 3 bases, with 16 bases between them. The CDR3 loop spans 16 amino acids. Germline CDR1 and CDR2: SGHNT and YYREEE (reference sequence). This CDR3 reads CASSLAGSLAGYEQYF. The CDR3 DNA sequence: TGTGCCAGCAGCTTGGCCGGCTCCCTCGCGGGCTACGAGCAGTACTTC. The full variable domain, completed using reference TRBV5-4 and TRBJ2-7, is ETGVTQSPTHLIKTRGQQVTLRCSSQSGHNTVSWYQQALGQGPQFIFQYYREEENGRGNFPPRFSGLQFPNYSSELNVNALELDDSALYLCASSLAGSLAGYEQYFGPGTRLTVT.

The chain recombines TRBV19 with TRBJ1-1; tentative D call: TRBD1 (5 bases). V was shortened by 3 bases and J by 1 base, with 15 bases between the two germline ends. Per germline, CDR1 LNHDA and CDR2 SQIVND (reference sequence). The CDR3 spans 16 residues. The CDR3 sequence is CASSIGGARGNTEAFF. In DNA, the CDR3 is TGTGCCAGTAGTATTGGAGGGGCGCGAGGGAACACTGAAGCTTTCTTT.

This chain joins TRBV5-1 and TRBJ2-7; D is unclear. V was shortened by 2 bases and J by 6 bases, with 21 bases between the two germline ends. Germline lookup yields CDR1 SGHRS and CDR2 YFSETQ. The length of the CDR3 is 16 residues. The CDR3 spells CASSLTGSAMKAEQYF. The DNA of the CDR3 is TGCGCCAGCAGCTTAACGGGTTCCGCTATGAAGGCCGAGCAGTACTTC. The full variable domain, rest sourced from reference TRBV5-1 and TRBJ2-7, is KAGVTQTPRYLIKTRGQQVTLSCSPISGHRSVSWYQQTPGQGLQFLFEYFSETQRNKGNFPGRFSGRQFSNSRSEMNVSTLELGDSALYLCASSLTGSAMKAEQYFGPGTRLTVT.

This clone was counted a single time. The genes are TRBV5-1 and TRBJ1-1; D remains unclear. Deletions cut 0 bases from V and 9 bases from J, with 12 bases between. This CDR3 contains 13 residues. Germline V CDR1 and CDR2: SGHRS, YFSETQ. Here the CDR3 reads CASSLGPQRQAFF. The CDR3 coding sequence is TGCGCCAGCAGCTTGGGTCCGCAGAGACAAGCTTTCTTT.

The chain uses TRBV5-8 and TRBJ1-5; TRBD1 agrees at 9 bases. J was trimmed by 4 bases and V by 4 bases; bases with no gene match: 9. Germline CDR1 is SGHTS and CDR2 is YDEGEE. This CDR3 has 16 amino acids. The CDR3 protein is CASSQGQGRGNQPQHF. The CDR3 nucleotides read TGTGCCAGCAGCCAGGGACAGGGACGAGGAAATCAGCCCCAGCATTTT.

The CDR3 reads CASSSDGLGLLYYGYTF. Here the CDR3 DNA reads TGTGCCAGCAGCTCAGACGGGCTGGGGCTGCTTTACTATGGCTACACCTTC. V and J are TRBV9 and TRBJ1-2, with D tentatively TRBD1 (5 bases). In germline, CDR1 is SGDLS, CDR2 YYNGEE. The CDR3 has 17 residues. Trimming removed 4 bases from V and 3 bases from J, with 22 bases in between.

This clone was observed a few times. The rearrangement uses TRBV6-1 and TRBJ1-5; perhaps TRBD1 as D (6 bases). The CDR3 runs 15 residues. Between the trimmed V and J ends, which lost 7 bases and 6 bases, there was a span of 19 bases. CDR1 and CDR2 (germline): MNHNS, SASEGT. DNA of the CDR3: TGTGCCAGCAATAGCTTGGGGGGGGGCGGTCAGCCCCAGCATTTT. Protein product: CASNSLGGGGQPQHF.

The CDR3 DNA follows: TGTGCCTGGAGTGTAGGAATTCCTGAAGCTTTCTTT. It codes for CAWSVGIPEAFF. The V and J genes are TRBV30 and TRBJ1-1; D unresolved. Germline CDR1 and CDR2: GTSNPN and SVGIG (reference sequence). With 0 bases removed from V and 6 bases from J, the gap between germline ends came to 8 bases. This CDR3 contains 12 residues.

V gene TRBV5-1 combines with J gene TRBJ1-1; D gene ambiguous. Germline loops: CDR1 SGHRS, CDR2 YFSETQ. The CDR3 loop spans 13 amino acids. Trimming shortened V by 0 bases and J by 4 bases, and 7 bases separated the two germline ends. As DNA, the CDR3 is TGCGCCAGCAGCTTGGAGCGGAGCACTGAAGCTTTCTTT. Encoded protein: CASSLERSTEAFF.

This clone was counted once. This chain connects TRBV5-1 to TRBJ1-1, with 7 nucleotides matching TRBD1. J was trimmed by 4 bases and V by 3 bases; bases with no gene match: 12. The germline V gene encodes CDR1 SGHRS and CDR2 YFSETQ. The CDR3 consists of 16 residues. The CDR3 region is CASSSLRGGRPTEAFF. As DNA, the CDR3 is TGCGCCAGCAGCTCCCTCAGGGGGGGACGCCCCACTGAAGCTTTCTTT.

The V and J genes are TRBV7-2 and TRBJ1-1, with a possible D match to TRBD1 (6 bases). The CDR3 totals 13 residues. V lost 3 bases and J lost 8, with 13 bases in between. Germline CDR1 and CDR2: SGHTA and FQGNSA. CDR3 DNA sequence: TGTGCCAGCAGCTTTAACAGGGTTACAGAAGCTTTCTTT. Protein product: CASSFNRVTEAFF.

The V gene is TRBV5-1, the J gene TRBJ2-7; 7 bases line up with TRBD1. Germline values: CDR1 SGHRS, CDR2 YFSETQ. V shed 4 bases, J shed 4 bases, and the junction held 11 bases outside the gene matches. The CDR3 sequence is 15 residues long. The CDR3 reads CASSPRTGSVYEQYF. The CDR3 bases are TGCGCCAGCAGCCCCAGGACAGGTAGTGTTTACGAGCAGTACTTC.

This chain connects TRBV29-1 to TRBJ1-3; TRBD1 aligns across 7 bases. Germline values: CDR1 SQVTM, CDR2 ANQGSEA. The V gene end was trimmed by 0 bases and the J gene end by 4 bases; junction bases not matched to a gene: 3. The CDR3 is 14 residues long. CDR3 region: CSVEEPGQGNTIYF. The CDR3, as DNA: TGCAGCGTTGAAGAGCCGGGACAGGGAAACACCATATATTTT.

The chain is built from TRBV2 and TRBJ1-6; 7 nucleotides agree with TRBD1. Per the germline V gene, CDR1 is SNHLY and CDR2 is FYNNEI. CDR3 length: 15 residues. V trimming: 2 bases; J trimming: 11 bases; junction bases outside the gene matches: 9. CDR3 in DNA: TGTGCCAGCAGTGAAAGGGGGGACAGCCTAACACCCCTCCACTTT. It is translated as CASSERGDSLTPLHF. The full variable domain, with the rest looked up from reference TRBV2 and TRBJ1-6, is EPEVTQTPSHQVTQMGQEVILRCVPISNHLYFYWYRQILGQKVEFLVSFYNNEISEKSEIFDDQFSVERPDGSNFTLKIRSTKLEDSAMYFCASSERGDSLTPLHFGNGTRLTVT.

This chain connects TRBV2 to TRBJ2-7; D could derive from TRBD1 or TRBD2 (6 bases each). Trimming shortened V by 0 bases and J by 3 bases, and 9 bases separated the two germline ends. This CDR3 has 14 amino acids. Germline lookup yields CDR1 SNHLY and CDR2 FYNNEI. CDR3 in amino acids: CASSEAGGVYEQYF. Written as DNA, the CDR3 is TGTGCCAGCAGTGAAGCGGGGGGCGTCTACGAGCAGTACTTC.

The chain has TRBV5-5 and TRBJ2-7, with D hard to call. The CDR3 covers 14 residues. Trimming took off 4 bases at V and 0 bases at J, with 11 bases between the two ends. CDR1 and CDR2 from the germline V gene are SGHKS and YYEKEE (reference sequence). Written as DNA, the CDR3 is TGTGCCAGCAGCGGAACATCGAGCTCCTACGAGCAGTACTTC. Protein product: CASSGTSSSYEQYF.

The chain employs TRBV7-9 and TRBJ2-2, with 7 positions matching TRBD2. The CDR3 totals 14 residues. Germline V gene sequence: CDR1 SEHNR, CDR2 FQNEAQ (reference sequence). Trimming took 3 bases from V and 4 from J; bases not matched to a gene: 2. The CDR3, as DNA: TGTGCCAGCAGCTTGGGAGGGACCACCGGGGAGCTGTTTTTT. Protein: CASSLGGTTGELFF.

V gene TRBV9 combines with J gene TRBJ1-1, with D possibly TRBD1 on 5 matching bases. V lost 4 bases and J 4 bases, leaving 14 bases between the germline ends. CDR1 is SGDLS, CDR2 YYNGEE, per germline. This CDR3 contains 14 residues. CDR3 sequence: CASSTRRGGTEAFF. The CDR3 nucleotides read TGTGCCAGCAGCACGAGGAGGGGAGGCACTGAAGCTTTCTTT.

The chain uses TRBV5-1 and TRBJ2-7; 7 bases are shared with TRBD1. The germline V gene encodes CDR1 SGHRS and CDR2 YFSETQ. The CDR3 spans 14 residues. The J segment lost 0 bases and the V segment lost 4 bases, leaving 4 bases of the junction unmatched. The CDR3 region is CASSPRDSSYEQYF. CDR3 in DNA: TGCGCCAGCAGCCCCCGGGACAGCTCCTACGAGCAGTACTTC.

This sequence joins TRBV5-1 and TRBJ1-1, with D possibly TRBD1 on 6 matching bases. Trimming pared 3 bases from V and 8 bases from J, leaving 23 bases between. The length of the CDR3 is 16 residues. Per germline, CDR1 SGHRS and CDR2 YFSETQ. The CDR3 nucleotides are TGCGCCAGCAGCTCACAGGGCGGATCGAAGGTACAGGAAGCTTTCTTT. This encodes CASSSQGGSKVQEAFF.

This chain joins TRBV7-9 and TRBJ1-1; D ambiguous. Germline CDR1 reads SEHNR; CDR2 reads FQNEAQ (reference sequence). The CDR3 covers 14 residues. The V end lost 3 bases, the J end lost 8 bases, and 16 bases lay between the germline ends. The CDR3 protein is CASSFSQRTEEAFF. The CDR3 DNA is TGTGCCAGCAGCTTCTCTCAGCGGACGGAAGAAGCTTTCTTT. Supplemented by reference TRBV7-9 and TRBJ1-1, the full variable domain reads DTGVSQNPRHKITKRGQNVTFRCDPISEHNRLYWYRQTLGQGPEFLTYFQNEAQLEKSRLLSDRFSAERPKGSFSTLEIQRTEQGDSAMYLCASSFSQRTEEAFFGQGTRLTVV.

This chain links TRBV27 with TRBJ2-7; D is perhaps TRBD1 (6 bases). Trimming removed 3 bases from V and 0 bases from J, with 21 bases in between. This CDR3 has 18 amino acids. Per germline, CDR1 MNHEY and CDR2 SMNVEV (reference sequence). CDR3 residues: CASSFFRPDDRTSYEQYF. DNA for the CDR3: TGTGCCAGCAGTTTTTTCCGCCCCGATGACAGGACCTCCTACGAGCAGTACTTC.

The V call is TRBV10-3, the J call TRBJ1-6; TRBD1 matches at 9 bases. The CDR3 spans 14 residues. The V segment lost 7 bases and the J segment 8 bases; nucleotides outside the gene matches: 6. CDR1 ENHRY and CDR2 SYGVKD come from the germline V gene. The CDR3 loop is CAINDRGSDSPLHF. DNA of the CDR3: TGTGCCATCAACGACAGGGGGTCTGATTCACCCCTCCACTTT.

The chain combines TRBV7-2 with TRBJ2-4; a weak D match, TRBD2 (5 bases). Trimming took 2 bases from V and 5 from J, leaving 10 bases between them. The CDR3 extends over 14 amino acids. From germline, CDR1 is SGHTA and CDR2 FQGNSA. The CDR3 region is CASSLRGVENIQYF. The CDR3 DNA reads as TGTGCCAGCAGCTTACGGGGAGTCGAAAACATTCAGTACTTC.

This clone was seen a few times. Other DNA sequences within the sample encode an identical CDR3. J is TRBJ1-1 and V is TRBV5-1, with TRBD1 matching over 7 bases. This CDR3 contains 14 residues. In germline, CDR1 is SGHRS, CDR2 YFSETQ. Trimming took 0 bases from V and 3 from J; bases not matched to a gene: 2. The CDR3 here is CASSLAGGYTEAFF. CDR3 DNA: TGCGCCAGCAGCTTGGCAGGGGGGTACACTGAAGCTTTCTTT.